Following are 9 T cell receptor beta chains from one sample sequenced in a study of cytomegalovirus exposure and HLA in healthy donors. Use of 60 Vbeta and 13 Jbeta primers characterized the PCR. Libraries were prepared by immunoSEQ multiplex PCR; TCRdb keeps only in-frame clonotypes and omits some of them. The sample records over 150,000 clones, about 80% being singletons. The sequenced material came from PBMCs. The receptors were gathered from a man under 40 in good health and CMV-seronegative.

V is TRBV5-1 and J is TRBJ2-5, with D possibly being TRBD2 (6 bases). The CDR3 loop spans 12 amino acids. Germline loops: CDR1 SGHRS, CDR2 YFSETQ. V lost 5 bases and J 5 bases, leaving 10 bases between the germline ends. CDR3 DNA sequence: TGCGCCAGCAGGGCGGAGGGGGAGACCCAGTACTTC. Its protein is CASRAEGETQYF.

The V gene is TRBV4-3, the J gene TRBJ1-2; 8 positions agree with TRBD1. The J segment lost 8 bases and the V segment lost 4 bases, leaving 6 bases of the junction unmatched. CDR1 and CDR2 from the germline V gene are LGHNA and YSLEER. The CDR3 contains 13 residues. CDR3 nucleotide sequence: TGCGCCAGCAGCCGTGAACAGGGGGGGGGCTACACCTTC. Encoded protein: CASSREQGGGYTF.

Note on this clone: The junction shows a germline mismatch at one end, possibly a read error. The J gene is TRBJ2-7, the V gene TRBV7-9; 7 bases fit TRBD1. The CDR3 consists of 12 residues. Germline CDR1 and CDR2: SEHNR and FQNEAQ (reference sequence). This chain's CDR3 is CSSSSQGDEQYF. The CDR3 nucleotides are TGTTCCAGCAGCTCTCAGGGGGACGAGCAGTACTTC.

V is TRBV5-1 and J is TRBJ1-5; D gene ambiguous. With 0 bases removed from V and 6 bases from J, the gap between germline ends came to 10 bases. In germline, CDR1 is SGHRS, CDR2 YFSETQ. The CDR3 has 14 amino acids. CDR3 nucleotide sequence: TGCGCCAGCAGCTTGGAGCCGGGAAGTCAGCCCCAGCATTTT. Its protein product is CASSLEPGSQPQHF.

This chain joins TRBV7-9 and TRBJ2-1; maybe TRBD1 (5 bases). The V and J ends lost 3 bases and 6 bases respectively, with 15 bases between them. The CDR3 sequence is 15 residues long. From germline, CDR1 is SEHNR and CDR2 FQNEAQ (reference sequence). The CDR3 DNA is TGTGCCAGCAGCTTGGTTCACAGGAATCTCAATGAGCAGTTCTTC. This sequence encodes CASSLVHRNLNEQFF.

The chain has TRBV30 and TRBJ2-2; D might be TRBD2 (6 bases). The CDR3 length is 15 residues. Germline CDR1 reads GTSNPN; CDR2 reads SVGIG (reference sequence). V lost 5 bases to trimming and J lost 1 base, with 14 bases between them. The CDR3 DNA sequence: TGTGCCTGGCAGGGCCTGGGGGGGAACACCGGGGAGCTGTTTTTT. Translation: CAWQGLGGNTGELFF.

The chain employs TRBV6-5 and TRBJ1-6, with 8 bases matching TRBD1. V trimming: 0 bases; J trimming: 9 bases; junction bases outside the gene matches: 4. The germline gives CDR1 MNHEY, CDR2 SVGAGI. The CDR3 is 15 amino acids. CDR3 in DNA: TGTGCCAGCAGTTACTCCCCCAGGGGGCGTTCACCCCTCCACTTT. Encoded protein: CASSYSPRGRSPLHF.

In this sample, this clone turned up once. The chain has TRBV27 and TRBJ1-2; 8 nucleotides agree with TRBD1. Looked up from germline, CDR1 is MNHEY and CDR2 is SMNVEV (reference sequence). V lost 6 bases, J lost 5 bases, and 5 bases stayed unmatched. The CDR3 is 13 residues long. The CDR3 DNA reads TGTGCCAGCAGCCGACAGGGGAGGTATGGCTACACCTTC. Protein product: CASSRQGRYGYTF.

The gene calls are TRBV15 and TRBJ2-2; D is uncertain. Germline loops: CDR1 LNHNV, CDR2 YYDKDF (reference sequence). This CDR3 has 15 residues. V was cut by 1 base and J by 5 bases, with 11 bases left in between. The CDR3 DNA reads as TGTGCCACCAGCAGAGGGCCCGGGTGGACCGGGGAGCTGTTTTTT. Translating gives CATSRGPGWTGELFF.